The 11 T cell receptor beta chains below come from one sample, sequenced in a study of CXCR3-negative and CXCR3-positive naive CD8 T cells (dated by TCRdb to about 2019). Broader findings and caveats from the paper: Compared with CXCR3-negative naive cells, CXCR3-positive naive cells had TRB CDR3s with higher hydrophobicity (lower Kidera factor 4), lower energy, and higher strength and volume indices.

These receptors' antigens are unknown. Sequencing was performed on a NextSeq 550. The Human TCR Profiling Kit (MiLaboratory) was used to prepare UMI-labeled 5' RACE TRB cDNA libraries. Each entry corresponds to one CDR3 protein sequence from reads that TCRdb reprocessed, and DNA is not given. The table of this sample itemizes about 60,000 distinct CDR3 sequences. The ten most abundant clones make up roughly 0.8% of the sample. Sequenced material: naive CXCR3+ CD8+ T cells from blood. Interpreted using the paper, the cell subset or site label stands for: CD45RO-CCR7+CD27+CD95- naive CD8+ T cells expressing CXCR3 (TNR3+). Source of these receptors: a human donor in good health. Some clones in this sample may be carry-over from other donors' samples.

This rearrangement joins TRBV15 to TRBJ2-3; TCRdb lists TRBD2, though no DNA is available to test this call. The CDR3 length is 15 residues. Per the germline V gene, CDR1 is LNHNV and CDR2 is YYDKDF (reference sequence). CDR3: CATSRAGGSTDTQYF. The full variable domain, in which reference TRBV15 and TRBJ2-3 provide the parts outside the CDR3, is DAMVIQNPRYQVTQFGKPVTLSCSQTLNHNVMYWYQQKSSQAPKLLFHYYDKDFNNEADTPDNFQSRRPNTSFCFLDIRSPGLGDTAMYLCATSRAGGSTDTQYFGPGTRLTVL.

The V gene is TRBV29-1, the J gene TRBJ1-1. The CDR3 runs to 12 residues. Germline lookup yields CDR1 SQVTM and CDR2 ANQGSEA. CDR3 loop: CSVEAVNTEAFF.

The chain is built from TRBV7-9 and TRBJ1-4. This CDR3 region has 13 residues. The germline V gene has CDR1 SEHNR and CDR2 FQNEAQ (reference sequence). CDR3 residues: CASSWDVDEKLFF.

The CDR3 reads CASGPTPTNEKLFF. The V and J genes are TRBV5-1 and TRBJ1-4. Germline V CDR1 and CDR2: SGHRS, YFSETQ. The CDR3 sequence is 14 residues long.

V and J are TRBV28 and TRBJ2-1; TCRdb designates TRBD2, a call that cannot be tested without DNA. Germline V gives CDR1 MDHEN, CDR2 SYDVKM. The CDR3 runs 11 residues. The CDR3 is CASRSSRGQFF.

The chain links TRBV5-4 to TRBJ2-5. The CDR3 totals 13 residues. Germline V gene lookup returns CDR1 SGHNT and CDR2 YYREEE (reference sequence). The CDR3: CASRTDDPETQYF. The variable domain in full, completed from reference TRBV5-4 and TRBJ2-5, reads ETGVTQSPTHLIKTRGQQVTLRCSSQSGHNTVSWYQQALGQGPQFIFQYYREEENGRGNFPPRFSGLQFPNYSSELNVNALELDDSALYLCASRTDDPETQYFGPGTRLLVL.

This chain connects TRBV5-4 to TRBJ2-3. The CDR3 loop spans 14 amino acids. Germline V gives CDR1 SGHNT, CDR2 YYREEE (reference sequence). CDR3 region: CASSLNGLPDTQYF.

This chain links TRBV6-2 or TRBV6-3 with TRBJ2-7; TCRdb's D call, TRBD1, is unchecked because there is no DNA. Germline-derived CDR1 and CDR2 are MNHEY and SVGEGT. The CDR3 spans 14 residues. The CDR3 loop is CASSRTGLSYEQYF.

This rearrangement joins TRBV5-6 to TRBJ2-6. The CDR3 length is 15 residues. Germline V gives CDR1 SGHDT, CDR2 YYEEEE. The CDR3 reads CASSLYNTGANVLTF.

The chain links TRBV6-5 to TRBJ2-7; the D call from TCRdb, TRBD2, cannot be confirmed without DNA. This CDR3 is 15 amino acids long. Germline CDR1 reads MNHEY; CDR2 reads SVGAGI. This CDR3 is CASSKTSGGWMEQYF.

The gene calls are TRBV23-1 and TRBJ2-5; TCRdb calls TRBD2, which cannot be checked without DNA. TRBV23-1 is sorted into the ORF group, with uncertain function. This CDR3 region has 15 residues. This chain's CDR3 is CASSQLSGTQETQYF.